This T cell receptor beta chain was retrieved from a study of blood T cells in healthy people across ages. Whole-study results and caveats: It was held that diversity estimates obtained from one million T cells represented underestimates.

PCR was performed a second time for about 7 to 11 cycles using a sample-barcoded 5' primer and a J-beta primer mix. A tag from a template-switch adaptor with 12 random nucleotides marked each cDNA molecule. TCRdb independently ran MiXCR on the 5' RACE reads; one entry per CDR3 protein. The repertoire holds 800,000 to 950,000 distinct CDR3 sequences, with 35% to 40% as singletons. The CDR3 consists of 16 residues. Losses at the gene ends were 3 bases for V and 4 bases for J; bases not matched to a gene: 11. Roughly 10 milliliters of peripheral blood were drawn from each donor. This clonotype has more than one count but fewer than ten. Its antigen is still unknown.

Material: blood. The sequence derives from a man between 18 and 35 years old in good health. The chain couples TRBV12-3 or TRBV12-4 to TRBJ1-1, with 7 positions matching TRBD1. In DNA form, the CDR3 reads TGTGCCAGCAGTTTGGGTGCGACAGGGTGGAGCACTGAAGCTTTCTTT. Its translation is CASSLGATGWSTEAFF.